These T cell receptor beta chains were read from a single sample in a study of T cell repertoires in cytomegalovirus infection. These receptors lack a known antigen. TCRdb re-analysed the reads in MiXCR, keeping a single row per CDR3 protein. The data hold roughly 800,000 distinct CDR3 sequences, with about 29% observed a single time. The specimen comprised cultured CD8+ T cells from PBMCs, sampled from culture after CMV antigen stimulation. Receptor source: a human donor in good health (CMV status not recorded). Some clones in this sample may be carry-over from other donors' samples. The CDR3 runs from the conserved cysteine through the conserved F or W. D genes are given only for firm matches. Some rows mark clone size as missing; the rest say once, few, many or name a class of expanded clone.

j_call: TRBJ1-6; d_call: TRBD1; v_call: TRBV19; clone_size: NA; cdr3_nt: TGTGCCAGCGAAAAGGGGGCTGGTACACCCCTCCACTTT; cdr3_aa: CASEKGAGTPLHF
j_call: TRBJ2-1; d_call: NA; v_call: TRBV6-6; clone_size: once; cdr3_nt: TGTGCCAGCTCGCGAAGGGGCAGGCCCTTGGATGAGCAGTTCTTC; cdr3_aa: CASSRRGRPLDEQFF
j_call: TRBJ2-3; d_call: NA; v_call: TRBV6-5; clone_size: NA; cdr3_nt: TGTGCCAGCAGTCTGGGACTTTTGGATACGCAGTATTTT; cdr3_aa: CASSLGLLDTQYF
j_call: TRBJ1-3; d_call: NA; v_call: TRBV7-6; clone_size: few; cdr3_nt: TGTGCCAGCAGCTTATTCGGGGGTTCGGGAAACACCATATATTTT; cdr3_aa: CASSLFGGSGNTIYF
j_call: TRBJ2-2; d_call: NA; v_call: TRBV12-5; clone_size: few; cdr3_nt: TGTGCTAGTGGTTTGGTAAGGGCGATAGCGAACACCGGGGAGCTGTTTTTT; cdr3_aa: CASGLVRAIANTGELFF
j_call: TRBJ2-7; d_call: TRBD1; v_call: TRBV5-4; clone_size: many; cdr3_nt: TGTGCCAGCAGCCACGGGACAGTCTACGAGCAGTACTTC; cdr3_aa: CASSHGTVYEQYF
j_call: TRBJ2-3; d_call: NA; v_call: TRBV19; clone_size: NA; cdr3_nt: TGTGCCAGTCACGAGGACTTCAGCACAGATACGCAGTATTTT; cdr3_aa: CASHEDFSTDTQYF
j_call: TRBJ2-1; d_call: TRBD2; v_call: TRBV15; clone_size: NA; cdr3_nt: TGTGCCACCACCCCGGGGAGGGCTGGGGGGAATGAGCAGTTCTTC; cdr3_aa: CATTPGRAGGNEQFF
j_call: TRBJ2-3; d_call: TRBD2; v_call: TRBV3-1; clone_size: NA; cdr3_nt: TGTGCCAGCAGCCAAGTTCTCGGGACTAGGAGATCAGATACGCAGTATTTT; cdr3_aa: CASSQVLGTRRSDTQYF
j_call: TRBJ1-5; d_call: TRBD1; v_call: TRBV12-3/TRBV12-4; clone_size: NA; cdr3_nt: TGTGCCAGCAGTTTTTTTAACAGGGGGTGGGATCAGCCCCAGCATTTT; cdr3_aa: CASSFFNRGWDQPQHF
j_call: TRBJ1-2; d_call: NA; v_call: TRBV12-3/TRBV12-4; clone_size: many; cdr3_nt: TGTGCCACCTCTTGGAACTATGGCTACACCTTC; cdr3_aa: CATSWNYGYTF
j_call: TRBJ1-5; d_call: NA; v_call: TRBV12-3/TRBV12-4; clone_size: few; cdr3_nt: TGTGCCAGCAGTCTTACCCATCAGCCCCAGCATTTT; cdr3_aa: CASSLTHQPQHF
j_call: TRBJ2-1; d_call: TRBD1; v_call: TRBV29-1; clone_size: NA; cdr3_nt: TGCAGCGTCTCTTTCGGACAGGGTCCGAATGAGCAGTTCTTC; cdr3_aa: CSVSFGQGPNEQFF
j_call: TRBJ1-1; d_call: NA; v_call: TRBV13; clone_size: few; cdr3_nt: TGTGCCAGCAGCTTAATCTCCCCGTCCCTTGAAGCTTTCTTT; cdr3_aa: CASSLISPSLEAFF
j_call: TRBJ2-1; d_call: NA; v_call: TRBV6-1; clone_size: NA; cdr3_nt: TGTGCCAGCAGTGAAGCGTCCGGTGGGAAGGTGTTCTACAATGAGCAGTTCTTC; cdr3_aa: CASSEASGGKVFYNEQFF
j_call: TRBJ2-5; d_call: NA; v_call: TRBV4-1; clone_size: few; cdr3_nt: TGCGCCAGCAGCCAAGAAAGGTTCCAAGGGTACCAAGAGACCCAGTACTTC; cdr3_aa: CASSQERFQGYQETQYF
j_call: TRBJ2-7; d_call: NA; v_call: TRBV7-8; clone_size: many; cdr3_nt: TGTGCCAGCAGCTTGCCGGGACAAGTCTACGAGCAGTACTTC; cdr3_aa: CASSLPGQVYEQYF
j_call: TRBJ1-2; d_call: NA; v_call: TRBV11-2; clone_size: NA; cdr3_nt: TGTGCCAGCAGCGGATCGGATATCTATGGCTACACCTTC; cdr3_aa: CASSGSDIYGYTF
j_call: TRBJ1-2; d_call: NA; v_call: TRBV4-1; clone_size: few; cdr3_nt: TGCGCCAGCAGCCAAGAGAATCAGGGGGGCTACACCTTC; cdr3_aa: CASSQENQGGYTF
j_call: TRBJ2-1; d_call: NA; v_call: TRBV7-8; clone_size: many; cdr3_nt: TGTGCCAGCAGCTTAGCGTTGTGGAGCTCCTACAATGAGCAGTTCTTC; cdr3_aa: CASSLALWSSYNEQFF
j_call: TRBJ2-1; d_call: NA; v_call: TRBV4-2; clone_size: NA; cdr3_nt: TGTGCCAGCAGCCCCTCAGGGCCCAATGAGCAGTTCTTC; cdr3_aa: CASSPSGPNEQFF
j_call: TRBJ1-2; d_call: NA; v_call: TRBV5-4; clone_size: NA; cdr3_nt: TGTGCCAGCAGCGGCGGGGGTTTAGGCTACACCTTC; cdr3_aa: CASSGGGLGYTF
j_call: TRBJ2-5; d_call: NA; v_call: TRBV28; clone_size: NA; cdr3_nt: TGTGCCAGCAGTTCACCCCACCACCAAGAGACCCAGTACTTC; cdr3_aa: CASSSPHHQETQYF
j_call: TRBJ1-1; d_call: NA; v_call: TRBV11-2; clone_size: NA; cdr3_nt: TGTGCCAGCAGCCAAAAGAGCGGGATAAACACTGAAGCTTTCTTT; cdr3_aa: CASSQKSGINTEAFF
j_call: TRBJ2-1; d_call: TRBD2; v_call: TRBV19; clone_size: NA; cdr3_nt: TGTGCCAGTAGTATTGGCGCGGGGGGTTCCTACAATGAGCAGTTCTTC; cdr3_aa: CASSIGAGGSYNEQFF
j_call: TRBJ2-7; d_call: NA; v_call: TRBV19; clone_size: few; cdr3_nt: TGTGCCAGTAGTATTGGGAGGGGGCCTCCCTACGAGCAGTACTTC; cdr3_aa: CASSIGRGPPYEQYF
j_call: TRBJ2-7; d_call: NA; v_call: TRBV6-1; clone_size: many; cdr3_nt: TGTGCCAGCAGTGAAGACGCCTCCTACGAGCAGTACTTC; cdr3_aa: CASSEDASYEQYF